These 3 T cell receptor beta chains were sequenced from one sample in a study of technical replicates of blood from a handful of donors. The table came from immunoSEQ multiplex PCR; TCRdb's copy has only in-frame clones and leaves some out. The repertoire holds 51,000 or so clones, with approximately 90% as singletons. The sequencing sample was made of PBMCs. These receptors were collected from a human donor in good health. Some clones in this sample may be carry-over from other donors' samples.

The rearrangement uses TRBV7-2 and TRBJ2-7; no definite D call. The germline V and J ends were trimmed by 0 bases and 2 bases, with 5 bases remaining between them. The CDR3 runs to 13 residues. The germline V gene encodes CDR1 SGHTA and CDR2 FQGNSA. The CDR3 sequence is CASSLAEPYEQYF. CDR3 nucleotides: TGTGCCAGCAGCTTAGCGGAGCCCTACGAGCAGTACTTC.

This clone was detected once. The chain has TRBV6-6 and TRBJ2-1; 10 bases are a match to TRBD2. The CDR3 is 14 residues long. The V gene's germline CDR1 is MNHNY and CDR2 SVGAGI (reference sequence). The V and J ends lost 8 bases and 2 bases, in that order; junction bases with no gene match: 3. The CDR3 protein is CASLAGETYNEQFF. CDR3 nucleotide sequence: TGTGCCAGCCTAGCGGGGGAAACCTACAATGAGCAGTTCTTC.

J is TRBJ2-1 and V is TRBV5-4, with D possibly TRBD2 on 5 matching bases. This CDR3 has 16 amino acids. The V end lost 6 bases, the J end lost 6 bases, and 22 bases lay between the germline ends. Germline loops: CDR1 SGHNT, CDR2 YYREEE (reference sequence). For the CDR3, the DNA is TGTGCCAGCACTTACTCAGGACTCGTCTTGGGCAATGAGCAGTTCTTC. This sequence encodes CASTYSGLVLGNEQFF.